The source of this T cell receptor beta chain is a study of blood T cell repertoires in COVID-19. Study at large: Sites across the United States, Italy and Spain contributed samples from acute and convalescent COVID-19.

The junction had 4 bases not matched to a gene; V was cut back by 2 bases and J by 7 bases. Germline-derived CDR1 and CDR2 are SGDLS and YYNGEE. The CDR3 totals 15 residues. Study processing details: For nucleated cells, counts were estimated from reference gene primer amplification. The repertoire was sequenced with immunoSEQ multiplex PCR; TCRdb's copy has only in-frame clones and lacks some. V and J calls and clone size are copied from that table; D and trimming were computed from the DNA. The table lists approximately 240,000 clones, roughly 85% of them singletons. Input material: peripheral blood. The chain combines TRBV9 with TRBJ2-1; 12 bases line up with TRBD2. The clonotype was recovered from a man aged 50-59 years who had recovered from COVID-19. In nucleotides, the CDR3 is TGTGCCAGCAGCGTGGGACTAGCGGGTGAGAATGAGCAGTTCTTC. Protein sequence: CASSVGLAGENEQFF.